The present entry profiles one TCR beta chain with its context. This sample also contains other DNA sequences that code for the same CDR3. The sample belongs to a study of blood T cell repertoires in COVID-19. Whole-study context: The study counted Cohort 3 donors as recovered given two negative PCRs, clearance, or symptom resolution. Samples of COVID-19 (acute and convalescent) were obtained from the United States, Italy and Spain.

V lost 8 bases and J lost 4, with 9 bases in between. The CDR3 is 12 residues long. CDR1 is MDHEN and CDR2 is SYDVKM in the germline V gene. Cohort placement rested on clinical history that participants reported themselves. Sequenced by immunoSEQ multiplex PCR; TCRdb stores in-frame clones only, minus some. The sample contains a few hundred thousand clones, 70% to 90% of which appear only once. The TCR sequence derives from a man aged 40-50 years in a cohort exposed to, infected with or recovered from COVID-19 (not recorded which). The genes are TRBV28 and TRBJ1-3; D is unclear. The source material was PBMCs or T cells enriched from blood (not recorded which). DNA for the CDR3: TGTGCCAGCGCCCGGGGAGGAAACACCATATATTTT. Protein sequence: CASARGGNTIYF.